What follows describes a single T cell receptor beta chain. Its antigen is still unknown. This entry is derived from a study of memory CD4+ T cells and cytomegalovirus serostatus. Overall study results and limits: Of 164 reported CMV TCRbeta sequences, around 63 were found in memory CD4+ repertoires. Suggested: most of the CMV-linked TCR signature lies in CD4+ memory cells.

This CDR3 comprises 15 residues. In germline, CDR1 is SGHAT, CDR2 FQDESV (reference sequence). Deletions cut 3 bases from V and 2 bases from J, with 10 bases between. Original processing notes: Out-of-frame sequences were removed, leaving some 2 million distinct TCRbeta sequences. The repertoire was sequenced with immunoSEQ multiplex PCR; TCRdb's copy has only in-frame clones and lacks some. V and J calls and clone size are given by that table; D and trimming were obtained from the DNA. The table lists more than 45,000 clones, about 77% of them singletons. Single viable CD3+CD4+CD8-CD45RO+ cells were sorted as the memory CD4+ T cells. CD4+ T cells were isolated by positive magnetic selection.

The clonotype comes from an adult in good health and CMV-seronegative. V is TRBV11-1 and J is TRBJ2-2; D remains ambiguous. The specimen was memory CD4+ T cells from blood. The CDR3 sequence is CASSFNGVNTGELFF. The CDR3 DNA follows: TGTGCCAGCAGCTTCAATGGGGTAAACACCGGGGAGCTGTTTTTT.